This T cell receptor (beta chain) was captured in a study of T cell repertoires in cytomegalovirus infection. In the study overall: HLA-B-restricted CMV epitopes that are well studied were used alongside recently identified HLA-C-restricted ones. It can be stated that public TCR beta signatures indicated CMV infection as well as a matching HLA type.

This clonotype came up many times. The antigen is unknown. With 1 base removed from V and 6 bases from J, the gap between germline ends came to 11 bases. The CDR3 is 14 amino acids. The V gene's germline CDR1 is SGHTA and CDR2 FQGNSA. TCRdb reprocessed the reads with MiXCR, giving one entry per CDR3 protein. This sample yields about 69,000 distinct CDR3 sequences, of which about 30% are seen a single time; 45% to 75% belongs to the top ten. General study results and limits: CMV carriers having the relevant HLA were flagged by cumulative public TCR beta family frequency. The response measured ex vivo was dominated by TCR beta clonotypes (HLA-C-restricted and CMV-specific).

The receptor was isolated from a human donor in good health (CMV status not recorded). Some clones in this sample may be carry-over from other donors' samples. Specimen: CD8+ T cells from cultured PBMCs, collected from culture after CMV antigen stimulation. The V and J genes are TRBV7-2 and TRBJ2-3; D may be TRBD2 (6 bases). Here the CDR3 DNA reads TGTGCCAGCAGCTTAGAAGCTGGGGGGGATACGCAGTATTTT. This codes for CASSLEAGGDTQYF. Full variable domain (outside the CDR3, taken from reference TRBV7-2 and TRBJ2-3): GAGVSQSPSNKVTEKGKDVELRCDPISGHTALYWYRQSLGQGLEFLIYFQGNSAPDKSGLPSDRFSAERTGGSVSTLTIQRTQQEDSAVYLCASSLEAGGDTQYFGPGTRLTVL.